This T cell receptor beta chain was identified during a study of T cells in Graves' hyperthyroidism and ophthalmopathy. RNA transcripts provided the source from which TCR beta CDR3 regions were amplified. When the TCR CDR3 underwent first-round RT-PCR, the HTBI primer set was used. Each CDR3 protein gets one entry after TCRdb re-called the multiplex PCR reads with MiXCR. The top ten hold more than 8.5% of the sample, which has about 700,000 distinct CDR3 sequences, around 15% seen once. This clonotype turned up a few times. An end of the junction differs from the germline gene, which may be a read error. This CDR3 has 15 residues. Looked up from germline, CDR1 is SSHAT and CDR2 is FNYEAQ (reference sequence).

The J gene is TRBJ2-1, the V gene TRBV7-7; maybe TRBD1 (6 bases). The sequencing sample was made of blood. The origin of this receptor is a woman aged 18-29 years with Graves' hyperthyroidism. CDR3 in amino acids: CASSQATGSYNEQFF. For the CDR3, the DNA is TGTGCTAGCAGCCAAGCGACAGGCTCCTACAATGAGCAGTTCTTC.